A single sample is the source of the 31 T cell receptor beta chains below, sequenced in a study of tissue T cells after allogeneic stem cell transplantation. Clones were read by immunoSEQ multiplex PCR, and TCRdb kept only the in-frame ones, dropping some. The sample lists tens of thousands of clones, over 55% occurring once. The sequenced sample was spleen. The receptors come from a female BALB/c mouse in good health. The mouse line has the MHC haplotype H2-d.

This clone was observed a few times. Gene names and germline match the mouse. The sequence runs out 1 residue before the end of the CDR3; the remainder is reconstructed from the germline J gene. V and J are TRBV13-2 and TRBJ1-4, with TRBD1 matching over 7 bases. The germline V gene has CDR1 NNHNN and CDR2 SYGAGS (reference sequence). This CDR3 spans 15 amino acids. V lost 2 bases, J lost 3 bases, and 4 bases stayed unmatched. The covered CDR3 bases are TGTGCCAGCGGTGAGACAGGGCAAGCCAACGAAAGATTATTT. It specifies CASGETGQANERLF. The whole CDR3 sequence reads CASGETGQANERLFF.

In the case of this clone: Gene names and germline match the mouse. From the germline J gene comes the end of the CDR3, since the read stops 1 residue before it. The chain recombines TRBV2 with TRBJ1-6; 8 bases agree with TRBD1. TRBJ1-6 is an ORF, with its function uncertain. V lost 0 bases to trimming and J lost 7 bases; unmatched junction nucleotides: 2. The V gene's germline CDR1 is LGHNA and CDR2 YSYQKL. The length of the CDR3 is 15 residues. The CDR3 reads CASSQEQGGNSPLYF. The CDR3 DNA, read in part, is TGTGCCAGCAGCCAAGAACAGGGGGGGAATTCGCCCCTCTAC.

A word on this clone: All gene names here are mouse names. The read comes to an end 1 residue before the CDR3 does, leaving the germline J gene to fill in the end. V and J are TRBV26 and TRBJ2-5; TRBD2 might be the D (7 bases). V shed 3 bases and J shed 3 bases, with 10 bases lying between them. The CDR3 totals 14 residues. Germline V gene sequence: CDR1 KGHPV, CDR2 FQNQEV (reference sequence). Incomplete CDR3 DNA: TGTGCCAGCAGTCTTAGGGGGGCGCAAGACACCCAGTAC. Translated: CASSLRGAQDTQY. The entire CDR3 sequence reads CASSLRGAQDTQYF.

This clone was detected only a few times. Each gene name is a mouse one. The DNA ends 1 residue before the CDR3 does, and the rest of the CDR3 is filled in from the germline J gene. This sequence joins TRBV20 and TRBJ2-2; D is ambiguous. Trimming cost V 2 bases and J 0 bases, with 7 bases left between them. In germline, CDR1 is GFQATS, CDR2 STVNSAI. The CDR3 has 14 residues. The CDR3 spells CGARQTSNTGQLYF. The CDR3 bases that were read are TGTGGTGCTAGGCAGACATCAAACACCGGGCAGCTCTAC.

In regard to this clone: The listed genes are named as in mouse. The sequenced fragment ends 1 residue before the CDR3 boundary, so the rest is inferred from the germline J gene. This sequence joins TRBV24 and TRBJ1-4, with unresolved D. From germline, CDR1 is KGHTA and CDR2 FRNEEI. Trimming left V 4 bases short and J 3 bases short, with 9 bases between. There are 14 residues in the CDR3. The CDR3 region is CASSRHGPNERLFF. The DNA read from the CDR3 is TGTGCCAGCAGTCGACACGGGCCCAACGAAAGATTATTT.

This clone was detected only a few times. Gene names follow the mouse nomenclature. The observed sequence ends 1 residue before the CDR3 terminus, with the missing tail filled in from the germline J gene. V is TRBV19 and J is TRBJ2-3; 8 nucleotides line up with TRBD1. This CDR3 spans 15 amino acids. V shed 2 bases and J 0 bases; nucleotides not matched to a gene: 2. Germline loops: CDR1 FNHDT, CDR2 SITEND (reference sequence). This CDR3 is CASSMTGASAETLYF. The part of the CDR3 DNA that was read is TGTGCCAGCAGTATGACAGGGGCTAGTGCAGAAACGCTGTAT.

Remarks on this clone: Gene names and germline match the mouse. The read falls 1 residue short of the CDR3 end, and the missing part is taken from the germline J gene. The J gene is TRBJ2-3, the V gene TRBV1; D remains unclear. This CDR3 is 16 amino acids long. V gave up 0 bases and J gave up 0 bases, with 10 bases separating them. The germline V gene encodes CDR1 NSQYPW and CDR2 LRSPGD (reference sequence). CDR3 amino acids: CTCSADRGTSAETLYF. The sequenced part of the CDR3 DNA is TGCACCTGCAGTGCAGATCGGGGAACTAGTGCAGAAACGCTGTAT.

Worth noting for this clone: Gene names are the mouse ones. Sequencing ends 1 residue short of the CDR3 end; the germline J gene provides the rest. The V call is TRBV13-2, the J call TRBJ2-4; the D is unclear. Germline CDR1 reads NNHNN; CDR2 reads SYGAGS (reference sequence). V lost 5 bases and J lost 3, with 7 bases in between. This CDR3 has 12 residues. The covered CDR3 bases are TGTGCCAGCGGACCGGGACAAAACACCTTGTAC. Amino acids: CASGPGQNTLY. The CDR3 reads in full as CASGPGQNTLYF.

On this clone itself: The listed genes are named as in mouse. Coverage ceases 1 residue before the CDR3 finishes, and the germline J gene fills in the end. The rearrangement links TRBV13-3 to TRBJ2-4; 13 nucleotides match TRBD2. The ends lost 5 bases at V and 1 base at J; junction bases unmatched: 4. The CDR3 spans 16 residues. The V gene's germline CDR1 is NNHDY and CDR2 SYVADS. Partial CDR3 DNA: TGTGCCAGCAGCGGACTGGGGGGGCGCGGTCAAAACACCTTGTAC. Translation: CASSGLGGRGQNTLY. The CDR3 as a whole reads CASSGLGGRGQNTLYF.

This clone was observed a handful of times. Gene and germline names: mouse. The CDR3 bases that were read are TGCACCTGCAGTGCAGCCGGGACTGGGGGGGCCGCTGAGCAGTTC. Protein sequence: CTCSAAGTGGAAEQF. The complete CDR3 reads CTCSAAGTGGAAEQFF. The chain joins TRBV1 to TRBJ2-1; TRBD2 agrees at 14 bases. Read sequence stops 1 residue before the CDR3 end, and the germline J gene provides the missing end. Germline CDR1 reads NSQYPW; CDR2 reads LRSPGD (reference sequence). The CDR3 has 16 residues. J was trimmed by 7 bases and V by 1 base; bases with no gene match: 3. The variable domain in full, completed from reference TRBV1 and TRBJ2-1, reads VTLLEQNPRWRLVPRGQAVNLRCILKNSQYPWMSWYQQDLQKQLQWLFTLRSPGDKEVKSLPGADYLATRVTDTELRLQVANMSQGRTLYCTCSAAGTGGAAEQFFGPGTRLTVL.

As to this clone: Here the gene names and germline are mouse. The read terminates 1 residue ahead of where the CDR3 ends, so the germline J gene completes it. The chain carries TRBV19 and TRBJ1-4, with 9 bases lining up with TRBD1. Germline values: CDR1 FNHDT, CDR2 SITEND (reference sequence). The CDR3 is made up of 14 amino acids. After removal of 1 base from V and 7 bases from J, the junction contained 2 bases not matched to a gene. CDR3 sequence reads: CASSITGGSERLFF. Incomplete CDR3 DNA: TGTGCCAGCAGTATAACAGGGGGCTCCGAAAGATTATTT.

About this clone: Mouse gene names apply. The read stops 1 residue short of the end of the CDR3; the missing end is completed from the germline J gene. This chain links TRBV12-1 with TRBJ2-1, with D possibly being TRBD1 or TRBD2 (6 bases each). The CDR3 extends over 15 amino acids. Germline lookup yields CDR1 SGHSN and CDR2 HYEKVE. The ends were cut back, 0 bases at V and 3 bases at J, with 11 bases in the middle. CDR3 in amino acids: CASSLDGGGYAEQFF. Incomplete CDR3 DNA: TGTGCCAGCTCTCTCGATGGGGGCGGCTATGCTGAGCAGTTC.

As regards this clone: Gene labels here are mouse ones. CDR3 DNA (partial): TGTGCCTGGAGTCTACAGGGAGGGTATGCTGAGCAGTTC. Protein sequence: CAWSLQGGYAEQF. The whole CDR3 protein is CAWSLQGGYAEQFF. The chain couples TRBV31 to TRBJ2-1; D perhaps matches TRBD1 (6 bases). The missing CDR3 end, 1 residue past where the read stops, is filled in from the germline J gene. Trimming stripped 0 bases from V and 4 bases from J, with 10 bases between. The CDR3 sequence is 14 residues long. Germline values: CDR1 GKSSPN, CDR2 SITVG. Based on the CDR3 plus reference TRBV31 and TRBJ2-1, the full variable domain is AQTIHQWPVAEIKAVGSPLSLGCTIKGKSSPNLYWYWQATGGTLQQLFYSITVGQVESVVQLNLSASRPKDDQFILSTEKLLLSHSGFYLCAWSLQGGYAEQFFGPGTRLTVL.

With respect to this clone: Gene names denote mouse genes. The read falls 1 residue short of the CDR3 end, and the missing part is taken from the germline J gene. The chain employs TRBV15 and TRBJ2-5; 7 bases match TRBD1. Germline V CDR1 and CDR2: SGHND, FRSKSL. V gave up 5 bases and J gave up 6 bases; unmatched junction bases: 5. The CDR3 has 13 residues. CDR3 sequence reads: CASSVRGKDTQYF. The CDR3 DNA, read in part, is TGTGCCAGCAGTGTCAGGGGGAAGGACACCCAGTAC.

Of note for this clone: Mouse names are used for the genes. The missing CDR3 end, 1 residue past where the read stops, is filled in from the germline J gene. The chain is built from TRBV13-2 and TRBJ2-4; D gene uncertain. The V end lost 3 bases, the J end lost 0 bases, and 5 bases lay between the germline ends. The CDR3 runs to 13 residues. Germline-derived CDR1 and CDR2 are NNHNN and SYGAGS (reference sequence). Partial CDR3 DNA: TGTGCCAGCGGTGGTAGCAGTCAAAACACCTTGTAC. Translation gives CASGGSSQNTLY. The complete CDR3 protein is CASGGSSQNTLYF.

This clone was seen a handful of times. The listed genes are named as in mouse. Read coverage stops 1 residue before the CDR3 terminus; the germline J gene supplies the remainder. This chain links TRBV13-1 with TRBJ2-7, with 13 bases matching TRBD2. CDR1 is NSHNY and CDR2 is SYGAGN in the germline V gene. Unmatched junction bases numbered 3, after V lost 0 bases and J lost 6 bases. The CDR3 runs 15 residues. CDR3 bases read: TGTGCCAGCAGTGATGTGGACTGGGGGGGCATTGAACAGTAC. Protein product: CASSDVDWGGIEQY. The full CDR3 sequence reads CASSDVDWGGIEQYF.

Worth noting for this clone: The gene symbols are mouse symbols. The read comes to an end 1 residue before the CDR3 does, leaving the germline J gene to fill in the end. Additional DNA sequences in this sample encode the identical CDR3. The chain combines TRBV19 with TRBJ2-3; TRBD2 aligns across 7 bases. The CDR3 covers 15 residues. CDR1 is FNHDT, CDR2 SITEND, per germline (reference sequence). V lost 5 bases, J lost 0 bases, and 6 bases stayed unmatched. The CDR3 bases that were read are TGTGCCAGCAGAGAACTGGGGACTAGTGCAGAAACGCTGTAT. It is translated as CASRELGTSAETLY. The whole CDR3 sequence reads CASRELGTSAETLYF.

This clone was detected a few times. Each gene name is a mouse one. The DNA ends 1 residue before the CDR3 does, and the rest of the CDR3 is filled in from the germline J gene. This rearrangement joins TRBV13-2 to TRBJ2-7, with 9 bases that match TRBD2. The CDR3 loop spans 17 amino acids. J lost 4 bases, V lost 0 bases, and 11 bases had no gene match. Germline CDR1 NNHNN, CDR2 SYGAGS (reference sequence). The CDR3 spells CASGDGIYRDWAYEQYF. The CDR3 bases that were read are TGTGCCAGCGGTGATGGGATCTACCGGGACTGGGCTTATGAACAGTAC.

Comment on this clone: Genes and germline come from the mouse. The read halts 1 residue ahead of the CDR3 end, with the missing end drawn from the germline J gene. The chain uses TRBV2 and TRBJ2-7, with a weak D call TRBD2 (6 bases). This CDR3 has 13 residues. With 0 bases removed from V and 5 bases from J, the gap between germline ends came to 8 bases. Germline V lookup: CDR1 LGHNA, CDR2 YSYQKL. The CDR3 spells CASSQEVGDEQYF. Incomplete CDR3 DNA: TGTGCCAGCAGCCAAGAGGTGGGGGATGAACAGTAC.

In regard to this clone: Any gene name here is a mouse gene name. Read sequence stops 1 residue before the CDR3 end, and the germline J gene provides the missing end. V gene TRBV24 combines with J gene TRBJ2-7, with D unclear. The CDR3 is 10 amino acids. V was pared by 6 bases and J by 6 bases, with 6 bases between. Germline V CDR1 and CDR2: KGHTA, FRNEEI. The sequenced CDR3 bases are TGTGCCAGCAGCCGGGTTGAACAGTAC. As protein: CASSRVEQY. The whole CDR3 reads CASSRVEQYF.

Turning to this clone: Gene labels here are mouse ones. The CDR3 end lies 1 residue beyond the end of the read and is filled in from the germline J gene. The chain carries TRBV20 and TRBJ2-4; 7 nucleotides agree with TRBD2. With V trimmed by 3 bases and J by 0 bases, 6 bases remained unmatched. Germline V lookup: CDR1 GFQATS, CDR2 STVNSAI. CDR3 length: 15 amino acids. Incomplete CDR3 DNA: TGTGGTGCTAGAGCCTGGGGGACTAGTCAAAACACCTTGTAC. Its translation is CGARAWGTSQNTLY. In full, the CDR3 is CGARAWGTSQNTLYF.

Details on this clone: All gene names here are mouse names. The sequence runs out 1 residue before the end of the CDR3; the remainder is reconstructed from the germline J gene. This rearrangement joins TRBV13-1 to TRBJ2-7; 12 bases match TRBD2. Looked up from germline, CDR1 is NSHNY and CDR2 is SYGAGN. There are 18 residues in the CDR3. Germline trimming cut 0 bases from V and 2 bases from J; bases unmatched to any gene: 9. The CDR3 loop reads CASSDVASGTGGPYEQYF. CDR3 DNA (partial): TGTGCCAGCAGTGATGTAGCTTCCGGGACTGGGGGGCCCTATGAACAGTAC.

Note on this clone: Gene names are the mouse ones. The CDR3 spells CAWRTGGVSYEQYF. The sequenced part of the CDR3 DNA is TGTGCCTGGAGGACTGGGGGGGTCTCCTATGAACAGTAC. This chain connects TRBV31 to TRBJ2-7, with TRBD2 matching 11 bases. The read finishes 1 residue shy of the CDR3 end, and the germline J gene is used to complete it. J was trimmed by 0 bases and V by 3 bases; bases with no gene match: 1. The CDR3 is made up of 14 amino acids. From germline, CDR1 is GKSSPN and CDR2 SITVG.

For this clone: Any gene name here is a mouse gene name. Coverage ceases 1 residue before the CDR3 finishes, and the germline J gene fills in the end. V usage is TRBV13-2 and J usage is TRBJ2-4; 7 nucleotides line up with TRBD2. The germline V gene encodes CDR1 NNHNN and CDR2 SYGAGS (reference sequence). This CDR3 is built from 14 residues. V lost 3 bases, J lost 5 bases, and 6 bases stayed unmatched. CDR3 protein: CASGAAGGGNTLYF. The CDR3 bases that were read are TGTGCCAGCGGTGCAGCGGGGGGGGGAAACACCTTGTAC.

This clone appeared a few times. Any gene name here is a mouse gene name. The read terminates 1 residue ahead of where the CDR3 ends, so the germline J gene completes it. J is TRBJ2-7 and V is TRBV20, with D perhaps matching TRBD1 (7 bases). Trimming cost V 1 base and J 7 bases, with 8 bases left between them. CDR3 length: 11 amino acids. The germline gives CDR1 GFQATS, CDR2 STVNSAI. The CDR3 reads CGARAGGEQYF. Partial CDR3 DNA: TGTGGTGCTAGGGCAGGGGGGGAACAGTAC.

In the case of this clone: Genes here carry mouse names. The DNA ends 1 residue before the CDR3 does, and the rest of the CDR3 is filled in from the germline J gene. The chain has TRBV13-1 and TRBJ1-1; D is undetermined. V was pared by 0 bases and J by 4 bases, with 10 bases between. This CDR3 has 14 residues. Germline values: CDR1 NSHNY, CDR2 SYGAGN. Incomplete CDR3 DNA: TGTGCCAGCAGTGATGCGAGGGAGGGCACAGAAGTCTTC. Its protein product is CASSDAREGTEVF. The complete CDR3 reads CASSDAREGTEVFF.

Regarding this clone: The germline and genes are mouse ones. Sequencing ends 1 residue short of the CDR3 end; the germline J gene provides the rest. V usage is TRBV13-1 and J usage is TRBJ1-1; possibly TRBD1 for D (5 bases). V was trimmed by 4 bases and J by 4 bases, leaving 8 bases between them. This CDR3 is built from 12 residues. Germline V lookup: CDR1 NSHNY, CDR2 SYGAGN. The sequenced part of the CDR3 DNA is TGTGCCAGCAGTCCAGGGTTCACAGAAGTCTTC. Protein product: CASSPGFTEVF. The full CDR3 reads CASSPGFTEVFF.

This clone appeared once. Gene names refer to mouse genes. Read sequence stops 1 residue before the CDR3 end, and the germline J gene provides the missing end. This chain links TRBV19 with TRBJ2-2, with 7 bases fitting TRBD2. Trimming removed 2 bases from V and 1 base from J; junction bases left unmatched: 2. The CDR3 sequence is 15 residues long. The V gene's germline CDR1 is FNHDT and CDR2 SITEND (reference sequence). This CDR3 is CASSMVGGNTGQLYF. The CDR3 bases that were read are TGTGCCAGCAGTATGGTGGGGGGAAACACCGGGCAGCTCTAC.

Comment on this clone: Genes here carry mouse names. Sequencing ends 1 residue short of the CDR3 end; the germline J gene provides the rest. The chain recombines TRBV14 with TRBJ2-1; no definite D call. CDR3 length: 11 residues. V was cut by 4 bases and J by 6 bases, with 5 bases left in between. CDR1 SGHDT and CDR2 FRDEAV come from the germline V gene. The CDR3 DNA, read in part, is TGTGCCAGCAGTGTCGTTGCTGAGCAGTTC. It codes for CASSVVAEQF. The CDR3 in full is CASSVVAEQFF.

About this clone itself: Here the gene names and germline are mouse. The read falls 1 residue short of the CDR3 end, and the missing part is taken from the germline J gene. This rearrangement joins TRBV1 to TRBJ2-3; TRBD2 matches 7 bases. V lost 1 base and J lost 0; bases outside the gene matches: 1. Germline-derived CDR1 and CDR2 are NSQYPW and LRSPGD (reference sequence). CDR3 length: 15 residues. CDR3 protein: CTCSAGGGSAETLYF. The covered CDR3 bases are TGCACCTGCAGTGCAGGGGGGGGTAGTGCAGAAACGCTGTAT.

For this clone: The gene symbols are mouse symbols. The read comes to an end 1 residue before the CDR3 does, leaving the germline J gene to fill in the end. The V call is TRBV29, the J call TRBJ2-3; 8 bases map to TRBD1. The germline V gene encodes CDR1 MSHET and CDR2 SYDVDS. CDR3 length: 14 residues. J was trimmed by 3 bases and V by 7 bases; bases with no gene match: 6. The CDR3 DNA, read in part, is TGTGCTAGCACCGACCAGGGGGCAGCAGAAACGCTGTAT. Translating it yields CASTDQGAAETLY. The full CDR3 is CASTDQGAAETLYF.